This TCR beta chain originates from a study of regulatory T cells in long-lasting Graves disease (dated by TCRdb to 2020 to 2023). Study-wide context: Patients with newly diagnosed Graves' disease had been on antithyroid drugs for under 3 months. Peripheral blood TCR sequencing and RNA sequencing compared persistent Graves' disease patients with newly diagnosed Graves' disease patients. TCR sequencing covered about 13 persistent and roughly 20 newly diagnosed Graves' disease patients, 33 samples in total. The study took place in China and was registered as a clinical trial.

The label giving this sample's time point can be read as: newly diagnosed GD, antithyroid drugs for less than 3 months. For both TCR sequencing and RNA sequencing, RNA was extracted from PBMCs in TRIzol. Graves' disease was diagnosed according to American Thyroid Association guidelines. Patients were recruited from an endocrinology department in Xi'an, China. From each patient, approximately 10 milliliters of peripheral blood was collected into an EDTA anticoagulant tube. Ficoll Paque Plus density gradient separation was used to isolate PBMCs, and no further T cell sorting was performed. An Agilent 2100 Bioanalyzer and agarose gel were used to assess RNA quality, and a NanoDrop 2000 was used to measure RNA concentration. The CDR3 goes from the cysteine to the phenylalanine over 16 residues. The entry retains the CDR3 DNA only, 48 bases that are in frame from base 1. V is clipped by 0 bases and J by 4 bases, and the sequence between their germline boundaries is 15 bases long. The germline V gene (reference sequence) specifies PRHDT as CDR1 and FYEKMQ as CDR2.

This clonotype was seen at least ten times. Its antigen is currently not known. Per-base qualities were not stored, and no clone one base away is much larger. Library generation was performed with multiplex PCR. TCRdb lists the instrument as Illumina HiSeq 4000. iRepertoire HTBI primers and Arm-PCR amplification of CDR3 regions were used to construct TCR beta libraries. PCR products were gel purified before sequencing. As for the original processing: A total of around 59 TRBV and some 15 TRBJ segments were identified across samples and were used for gene usage analysis of CDR3 amino acid clonotypes. COPE and FqMerger were used to merge filtered high-quality paired reads into contigs. BLAST was used to align contigs to IMGT TRBV, TRBD and TRBJ reference genes, and CDR3 was defined according to IMGT. Clonotypes above 0.1% frequency were classified as highly expanded clones. Shannon entropy served as the measure of repertoire diversity, while the Gini coefficient captured V-J evenness. A clonotype found in more than one individual was treated as public. TCRdb passed the public sequencing reads through fastp at Q25 and MiXCR, retaining productive beta sequences. Identical CDR3 protein sequences are pooled into one entry, listed with their most common genes and DNA. Clone size and V and J calls follow TCRdb, not the original study. The sample yields 350,000 to 400,000 distinct CDR3 sequences; around 16% were counted once. Roughly 20% of the sample rests with the top ten.

The full study reports these points: TRBV28, TRBJ1-2 and TRBJ2-5 were preferentially used in persistent disease, while TRBV20-1 and TRBJ2-1 were favored in newly diagnosed disease. The authors acknowledged the small sample size as a limitation that may reduce accuracy. Compared with newly diagnosed patients, patients with persistent Graves' disease had lower TCR Shannon entropy and fewer highly expanded clones, which suggests clonal expansion. Sequencing and analysis were limited to the TCR beta chain. Persistent patients shared more public clonotypes among themselves (around 2,800) than newly diagnosed patients did (approximately 970). Peripheral blood alone was examined, since thyroid tissue, which constituted the primary lesion, could not be accessed.

Recombination connected TRBV13 to TRBJ1-2, and TRBD1 may be the D gene, going by 5 matching bases. The input for sequencing was peripheral blood mononuclear cells (PBMCs), taken at new diagnosis, from a patient treated with antithyroid drugs. The receptor comes from a female donor with Graves disease. The nucleotides read TGTGCCAGCAGCTTAGGCCGATCGACGGGGCTCTATGGCTACACCTTC. Its coded protein is CASSLGRSTGLYGYTF.